Listed below are T cell receptor beta chains from one sample, sequenced in a study of T cells in Graves' hyperthyroidism and ophthalmopathy. TCRdb ran MiXCR on the multiplex PCR reads and lists one entry per CDR3 protein. The data contain around 500,000 distinct CDR3 sequences, approximately 23% of them singletons. Sequenced: blood. The receptor set was obtained from a woman in her seventies with Graves' ophthalmopathy. CDR3s include the opening cysteine and the closing phenylalanine or tryptophan. The D gene is left open where the match is weak. Only part of the rows carry a size: once, few, many, or a class if the clone is expanded.

v_call,d_call,clone_size,j_call,cdr3_nt,cdr3_aa
TRBV5-1,TRBD2,.,TRBJ2-1,TGCGCCAGCAGCCGGCTAGCGGGAGGGGAAACCGAGCAGTTCTTC,CASSRLAGGETEQFF
TRBV6-1,.,few,TRBJ1-5,TGTGCCAGCAGTGAACAGGGCGGGCAGCCCCAGCATTTT,CASSEQGGQPQHF
TRBV7-2,.,many,TRBJ2-2,TGTGCCAGCAGCCGGTCGGGCCCCGGGGAGCTGTTTTTT,CASSRSGPGELFF
TRBV18,.,many,TRBJ2-7,TGTGCCAGCTCACCCAATATCGGGGGTTACGAGCAGTACTTC,CASSPNIGGYEQYF
TRBV20-1,.,.,TRBJ1-2,TGCAGTGCTAGAGATGGGCAGACCACCTATGGCTACACCTTC,CSARDGQTTYGYTF
TRBV10-3,.,.,TRBJ1-2,TGTGCCATCAGTGATAACGAGGTCTATGGCTACACCTTC,CAISDNEVYGYTF
TRBV30,.,.,TRBJ1-1,TGTGCCTGGAGATGGTGGGACAACATGAACACTGAAGCTTTCTTT,CAWRWWDNMNTEAFF
TRBV4-3,.,many,TRBJ2-1,TGCGCCAGCAGCCGAAGTAGGGGCAATGAGCAGTTCTTC,CASSRSRGNEQFF
TRBV13,.,.,TRBJ2-5,TGTGCCAGCAGCCTGGGGACACTCGCCGGCGAGACCCAGTACTTC,CASSLGTLAGETQYF
TRBV18,TRBD1,.,TRBJ1-1,TGTGCCAGCTCCCGGACAGGGGAGGAAACTGAAGCTTTCTTT,CASSRTGEETEAFF
TRBV30,.,.,TRBJ2-1,TGTGCCTGGAGTAGGAGGAGGGGGCGCGTGAATGAGCAGTTCTTC,CAWSRRRGRVNEQFF
TRBV18,.,many,TRBJ1-1,TGTGCCAGCTCACTACAGCAAAACACTGAAGCTTTCTTT,CASSLQQNTEAFF
TRBV28,TRBD2,.,TRBJ2-4,TGTGCCAGCAGTCGCGGTGGGACTAGCAGGACCAAAAACATTCAGTACTTC,CASSRGGTSRTKNIQYF
TRBV10-3,.,.,TRBJ2-7,TGTGCCATCAGTGCTACTAGCAGCCACGAGCAGTACTTC,CAISATSSHEQYF
TRBV28,.,many,TRBJ2-7,TGTGCCAGCAGTTTACCACCGGCCTACGAGCAGTACTTC,CASSLPPAYEQYF
TRBV7-3,.,.,TRBJ2-2,TGTGCCAGCAGCTTAACGCGGGATATTGGTTCCGGGGAGCTGTTTTTT,CASSLTRDIGSGELFF
TRBV20-1,.,.,TRBJ1-1,TGCAGTGCTAACATCCCCTCGATGAGAACAACTGAAGCTTTCTTT,CSANIPSMRTTEAFF
TRBV20-1,.,few,TRBJ2-5,TGCAGTGCTAGAGGTGGGCTTCCAGAGACCCAGTACTTC,CSARGGLPETQYF
TRBV6-2/TRBV6-3,TRBD1,.,TRBJ2-1,TGTGCCAGCAAGAGGGCGGGGACAGGGTACAATGAGCAGTTCTTC,CASKRAGTGYNEQFF
TRBV16,TRBD2,few,TRBJ2-1,TGTGCCAGCAGCCAGCTACTAGCGGGAGGGTTGAATGAGCAGTTCTTC,CASSQLLAGGLNEQFF
TRBV27,.,.,TRBJ2-3,TGTGCCAGCAGTCCATTTTTCCCGGGGACAGTGGCGGGGGATACGCAGTATTTT,CASSPFFPGTVAGDTQYF
TRBV19,.,few,TRBJ2-2,TGTGCCACCACAAAACAGGGAGTGGGGGAGCTGTTTTTT,CATTKQGVGELFF
TRBV4-3,TRBD2,.,TRBJ2-7,TGCGCCAGCAGCCAAGATCGAGCGGGATTTTACGAGCAGTACTTC,CASSQDRAGFYEQYF
TRBV9,.,few,TRBJ1-2,TGTGCCAGCAGCATTGACAGCACTAACTATGGCTACACCTTC,CASSIDSTNYGYTF
TRBV12-5,.,few,TRBJ2-7,TGTGCTAGTGGCCAAATGCACGAGCAGTACTTC,CASGQMHEQYF
TRBV28,.,many,TRBJ2-1,TGTGCCAGCAGGGTGGGGCAGGTGGGCAATGAGCAGTTCTTC,CASRVGQVGNEQFF
TRBV4-3,.,.,TRBJ2-7,TGCGCCAGCAGCCAAGTCTCCGGGGGCGAGCAGTACTTC,CASSQVSGGEQYF
TRBV30,.,.,TRBJ1-2,TGTGCCTGGAGTGTACCTATTTTAGTTGGCTACACCTTC,CAWSVPILVGYTF
TRBV20-1,TRBD1,few,TRBJ1-2,TGCAGTGCTATGGGGACAGTCTATGGCTACACCTTC,CSAMGTVYGYTF
TRBV7-2,TRBD1,many,TRBJ1-1,TGTGCCAGCAGTCAAAGTGGGACAGGGGTTGGGGCTTTCTTT,CASSQSGTGVGAFF
TRBV7-9,.,many,TRBJ2-5,TGTGCCAGCAGCCCCGCTTCACACGGGGGGACCCAGTACTTC,CASSPASHGGTQYF
TRBV12-3/TRBV12-4,TRBD2,many,TRBJ2-3,TGTGCCAGCAGTCCCAGCGGGAGGACAGATACGCAGTATTTT,CASSPSGRTDTQYF
TRBV28,.,.,TRBJ1-1,TGTGCCAGCAGTGAGATGGAGACTGAAGCTTTCTTT,CASSEMETEAFF
TRBV6-1,.,few,TRBJ2-4,TGTGCCAGCAGTGAACCCAGGTTCGCCAAAAACATTCAGTACTTC,CASSEPRFAKNIQYF
TRBV2,TRBD1,many,TRBJ1-1,TGTGCCAGCAGCGTACTTTCAGGGGGCACTGAAGCTTTCTTT,CASSVLSGGTEAFF
TRBV6-2/TRBV6-3,.,many,TRBJ2-7,TGTGCCAGCAGTTATTTTTTGACGGGAGAGCAGTACTTC,CASSYFLTGEQYF
TRBV12-3/TRBV12-4,.,.,TRBJ2-4,TGTGCCAGCAGTTTGGACATACTAAAAAACATTCAGTACTTC,CASSLDILKNIQYF
TRBV30,TRBD1,many,TRBJ1-2,TGTGCCTGGAGTAGGGGAACGGGACGGGGGACAGGTGGCTACACCTTC,CAWSRGTGRGTGGYTF
TRBV29-1,.,.,TRBJ2-1,TGCAGCGTTGAGGGGAGCGGCGAGCAGTTCTTC,CSVEGSGEQFF
TRBV6-1,.,few,TRBJ1-5,TGTGCCAGCAGTGAAACGGGGGGTCAGCCCCAGCATTTT,CASSETGGQPQHF
TRBV7-2,TRBD2,many,TRBJ2-5,TGTGCCAGCAGCCCCGCTAGCGGGTACCAAGAGACCCAGTACTTC,CASSPASGYQETQYF
TRBV19,.,few,TRBJ1-5,TGTGCCACCACTTTTGGGTCCGCTCGCGGTAGAGGGCCCCAGCATTTT,CATTFGSARGRGPQHF
TRBV7-2,.,.,TRBJ2-2,TGTGCCAGCAGCTTATCCTCGGCTACCGGGGAGCTGTTTTTT,CASSLSSATGELFF
TRBV20-1,TRBD1,many,TRBJ1-1,TGCAGTGCCCGTGGGGACAGGGGGAGGACTGAAGCTTTCTTT,CSARGDRGRTEAFF
TRBV12-3/TRBV12-4,.,many,TRBJ1-2,TGTGCCAGCAGTGCCGGGACCGACAACTATGGCTACACCTTC,CASSAGTDNYGYTF
TRBV4-2,TRBD2,.,TRBJ2-6,TGTGCCAGCAGCCCAAGGGAGGGTGGGGCCAACGTCCTGACTTTC,CASSPREGGANVLTF
TRBV6-1,.,.,TRBJ1-1,TGTGCCATACGGGACGGCGGAGGAAAGGGCACTGAAGCTTTCTTT,CAIRDGGGKGTEAFF
TRBV3-1,TRBD1,few,TRBJ2-5,TGTGCCAGCAGCCGTGGACAGGGCAGGGAGACCCAGTACTTC,CASSRGQGRETQYF
TRBV4-3,TRBD2,.,TRBJ2-6,TGCGCCAGCAGCCAGTCAGCTAGCGGACCTTACACTGGGGCCAACGTCCTGACTTTC,CASSQSASGPYTGANVLTF
TRBV2,.,.,TRBJ1-2,TGTGCCAGCAGTGAACGAGACAAGGGATTTAACTATGGCTACACCTTC,CASSERDKGFNYGYTF
TRBV7-2,.,many,TRBJ2-7,TGTGCCAGCAGCCCTGACGCGTACTACGAGCAGTACTTC,CASSPDAYYEQYF
TRBV3-1,.,.,TRBJ2-7,TGTGCCAGCGGCCAAGCTAGTAGGGGATCCTACGAGCAGTACTTC,CASGQASRGSYEQYF
TRBV2,.,.,TRBJ2-4,TGTGCCAGCAGTGTGGAGCAACTAGCCAAAAACATTCAGTACTTC,CASSVEQLAKNIQYF
TRBV18,TRBD2,.,TRBJ2-7,TGTGCCAGCTCCCCTCGAGCGGGAAGAAACTACGAGCAGTACTTC,CASSPRAGRNYEQYF
TRBV10-3,TRBD1,few,TRBJ2-7,TGTGCCATCAGTGAGGGACAGGTAATAGGGGATTACGAGCAGTACTTC,CAISEGQVIGDYEQYF
TRBV6-2/TRBV6-3,TRBD2,.,TRBJ2-7,TGTGCCAGCAGTTCCACCAGAGTAGCGGGTGTCGAGCAGTACTTC,CASSSTRVAGVEQYF